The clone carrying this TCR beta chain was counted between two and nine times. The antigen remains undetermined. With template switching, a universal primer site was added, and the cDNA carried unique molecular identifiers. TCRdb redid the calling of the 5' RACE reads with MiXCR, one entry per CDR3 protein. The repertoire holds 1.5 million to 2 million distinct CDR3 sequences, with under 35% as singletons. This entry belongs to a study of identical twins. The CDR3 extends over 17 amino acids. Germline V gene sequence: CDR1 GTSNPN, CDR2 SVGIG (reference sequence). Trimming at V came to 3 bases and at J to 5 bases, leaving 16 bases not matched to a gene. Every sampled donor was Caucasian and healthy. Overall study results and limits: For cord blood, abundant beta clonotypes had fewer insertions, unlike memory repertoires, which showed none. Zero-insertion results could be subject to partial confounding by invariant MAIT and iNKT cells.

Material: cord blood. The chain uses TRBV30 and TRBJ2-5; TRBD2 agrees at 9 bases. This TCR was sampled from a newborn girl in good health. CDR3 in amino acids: CAWSVQFGTSLRETQYF. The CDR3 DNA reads TGTGCCTGGAGCGTACAATTCGGGACTAGCCTCCGGGAGACCCAGTACTTC.